Described below is a single T cell receptor (beta chain) sequence and its context. What it binds is unknown. This sample was included in a study of T cell responses to AZD1222 COVID-19 vaccine. Study-wide points: Clonal diversity may have been underestimated in mostly white British donors. Only 5 to 7 individuals given AZD1222 were seropositive at baseline. Sampling captured repertoires only after the peak T cell response.

Only in-frame clones appear in the TCRdb table, and some are missing; sequencing was by immunoSEQ multiplex PCR. The sample yields about 160,000 clones, around 95% seen once. The CDR3 spans 16 residues. V gave up 4 bases and J gave up 3 bases, with 17 bases separating them. Germline V CDR1 and CDR2: SGHRS, YFSETQ. The gene calls are TRBV5-1 and TRBJ1-3, with a weak D call TRBD1 (5 bases). This receptor was obtained from an adult in good health. The sequences come from peripheral blood, collected on day 0 of AZD1222 vaccination. The CDR3 sequence: CASSQRQGSNGNTIYF. The CDR3, as DNA: TGCGCCAGCAGCCAGAGGCAGGGTAGTAATGGAAACACCATATATTTT.